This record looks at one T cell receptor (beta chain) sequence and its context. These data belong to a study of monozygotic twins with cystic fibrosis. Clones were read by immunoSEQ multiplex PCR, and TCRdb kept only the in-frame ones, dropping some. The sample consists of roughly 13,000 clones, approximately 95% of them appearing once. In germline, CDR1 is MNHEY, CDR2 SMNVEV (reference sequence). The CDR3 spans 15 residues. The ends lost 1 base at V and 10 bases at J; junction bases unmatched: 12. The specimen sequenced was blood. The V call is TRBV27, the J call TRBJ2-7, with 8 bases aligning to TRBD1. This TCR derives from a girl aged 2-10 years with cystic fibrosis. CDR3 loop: CASSLFRFSGQGQYF. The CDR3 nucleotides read TGTGCCAGCAGTTTATTTAGATTTTCTGGACAGGGCCAGTACTTC.